These 23 T cell receptor beta chains came from one sample sequenced in a study of shared clonotypes between healthy human individuals. Some clones are missing from TCRdb's copy, which holds only in-frame ones; the method was immunoSEQ multiplex PCR. In the table there are 2,500,000 or so clones, around 90% of which are singletons. Sequencing was carried out using naive CD4+ T cells sorted from blood. This sample's subset: CD45RA+ positively selected. These receptors all come from a man aged 18 to 29 in good health.

The chain combines TRBV5-1 with TRBJ2-5; 8 positions agree with TRBD1. CDR3 size: 16 residues. Trimming cost V 0 bases and J 5 bases; bases outside gene matches: 9. CDR1 and CDR2 from the germline V gene are SGHRS and YFSETQ. CDR3 amino acids: CASSLAGQGQPETQYF. CDR3 nucleotide sequence: TGCGCCAGCAGCTTGGCTGGACAGGGTCAGCCGGAGACCCAGTACTTC.

The chain uses TRBV28 and TRBJ1-5; no clear D. This CDR3 spans 14 amino acids. Germline CDR1 and CDR2: MDHEN and SYDVKM. With 5 bases removed from V and 0 bases from J, the gap between germline ends came to 8 bases. The CDR3 DNA follows: TGTGCCAGCAGTGGCCCGCTTAGCAATCAGCCCCAGCATTTT. Translation: CASSGPLSNQPQHF.

The chain combines TRBV5-4 with TRBJ2-5; 12 bases fit TRBD2. The CDR3 has 15 residues. J was trimmed by 5 bases and V by 5 bases; bases with no gene match: 7. The germline V gene has CDR1 SGHNT and CDR2 YYREEE (reference sequence). CDR3 region: CASSQTSGSYETQYF. The CDR3 coding sequence is TGTGCCAGCAGTCAGACTAGCGGGAGCTATGAGACCCAGTACTTC.

The V and J genes are TRBV25-1 and TRBJ2-5; D is possibly TRBD1 (6 bases). The J call could be wrong; TRBJ2-7 is a better fit for the DNA end. Looked up from germline, CDR1 is MGHDK and CDR2 is SYGVNS. The CDR3 totals 13 residues. The CDR3 DNA is TGTGCCAGCAGTGAAGACAGGAGGTACGAGCAGTACTTC. This gives the protein CASSEDRRYEQYF.

V gene TRBV19 combines with J gene TRBJ1-4; 7 bases fit TRBD1. Germline-derived CDR1 and CDR2 are LNHDA and SQIVND (reference sequence). The CDR3 runs to 16 residues. The ends lost 5 bases at V and 0 bases at J; junction bases unmatched: 6. CDR3 sequence reads: CASSQETGATNEKLFF. The CDR3 DNA is TGTGCCAGTAGTCAAGAAACAGGGGCAACTAATGAAAAACTGTTTTTT.

The J gene is TRBJ2-2, the V gene TRBV6-6; tentatively, D is TRBD1 (5 bases). CDR1 and CDR2 from the germline V gene are MNHNY and SVGAGI (reference sequence). The CDR3 contains 15 residues. V was clipped by 0 bases and J by 5 bases, with 10 bases between them. The CDR3, as DNA: TGTGCCAGCAGTTACTCGATCCCAGGGACCGGGGAGCTGTTTTTT. It is translated as CASSYSIPGTGELFF.

V usage is TRBV7-3 and J usage is TRBJ2-5, with a tentative D call TRBD2 (6 bases). V dropped 5 bases and J dropped 4 bases, with 14 bases sitting between them. The CDR3 is 14 residues long. CDR1 is SGHTA, CDR2 FQGTGA, per germline. As DNA, the CDR3 is TGTGCCAGCAGCGCATACGGGGGTTTAGAGACCCAGTACTTC. It is translated as CASSAYGGLETQYF.

The chain links TRBV18 to TRBJ1-6, with 10 positions matching TRBD1. CDR1 and CDR2 from the germline V gene are KGHSH and LQKENI. The trim removed 5 bases at V and 10 bases at J, leaving 8 bases unmatched. There are 15 residues in the CDR3. In DNA form, the CDR3 reads TGTGCCAGCTCATCGACAGGGGGCGAGGGATCACCCCTCCACTTT. Translating it yields CASSSTGGEGSPLHF.

J is TRBJ1-4 and V is TRBV6-5; no reliable D call. The CDR3 has 16 residues. Germline assignment: CDR1 MNHEY and CDR2 SVGAGI. V was cut by 0 bases and J by 1 base, with 9 bases left in between. In DNA, the CDR3 is TGTGCCAGCAGTTACTCCTCCGGGGTAACTAATGAAAAACTGTTTTTT. The encoded protein is CASSYSSGVTNEKLFF.

This clone has a handful of counts. V usage is TRBV29-1 and J usage is TRBJ1-1, with D possibly TRBD1 on 6 matching bases. The CDR3 spans 15 residues. Between the trimmed V and J ends, which lost 3 bases and 3 bases, there was a span of 17 bases. Looked up from germline, CDR1 is SQVTM and CDR2 is ANQGSEA. The CDR3 nucleotides read TGCAGCGTTGACTACAGGGAGGGCGCGCACACTGAAGCTTTCTTT. Translated, it gives CSVDYREGAHTEAFF.

The chain is built from TRBV5-1 and TRBJ2-2; 9 bases are shared with TRBD1. The CDR3 runs to 15 residues. Germline V gene lookup returns CDR1 SGHRS and CDR2 YFSETQ. The J segment lost 4 bases and the V segment lost 3 bases, leaving 4 bases of the junction unmatched. The CDR3 coding sequence is TGCGCCAGCAGCTCAACAGGGGGCTTCACCGGGGAGCTGTTTTTT. It codes for CASSSTGGFTGELFF.

The chain carries TRBV30 and TRBJ2-7; D unclear. The CDR3 has 13 amino acids. Germline assignment: CDR1 GTSNPN and CDR2 SVGIG (reference sequence). Trimming shortened V by 0 bases and J by 2 bases, and 8 bases separated the two germline ends. The CDR3 nucleotides read TGTGCCTGGAGTGTACCTAACACCTACGAGCAGTACTTC. Its protein is CAWSVPNTYEQYF.

The chain combines TRBV7-8 with TRBJ2-1; D could derive from TRBD1 or TRBD2 (5 bases each). The V end lost 4 bases, the J end lost 3 bases, and 16 bases lay between the germline ends. Germline CDR1 SGHVS, CDR2 FQNEAQ. The CDR3 contains 16 residues. CDR3 nucleotide sequence: TGTGCCAGCAGCTCCTTTCAGGGAGAGAGCTACAATGAGCAGTTCTTC. This sequence encodes CASSSFQGESYNEQFF.

The chain is built from TRBV10-1 and TRBJ2-7; 7 nucleotides align to TRBD2. The germline gives CDR1 WNHNN, CDR2 SYGVQD (reference sequence). Trimming took 6 bases from V and 0 from J; bases not matched to a gene: 5. CDR3 length: 14 residues. The CDR3 here is CASSDSGPSYEQYF. The CDR3 nucleotides read TGCGCCAGCAGCGATAGCGGGCCCTCCTACGAGCAGTACTTC.

A note on this clone: The same CDR3 also results from other DNA sequences found in this sample. The J gene is TRBJ2-5, the V gene TRBV4-1; D possibly corresponds to TRBD2 (5 bases). CDR3 size: 14 residues. CDR1 MGHRA and CDR2 YSYEKL come from the germline V gene. V lost 1 base to trimming and J lost 4 bases, with 10 bases between them. CDR3 DNA: TGCGCCAGCAGCCAAGGAGGAGGCGGAGAGACCCAGTACTTC. It yields the protein CASSQGGGGETQYF.

V is TRBV7-9 and J is TRBJ2-1; D gene unclear. Trimming removed 6 bases at V and 15 bases at J, with 18 bases between. The CDR3 is 12 amino acids. The germline V gene encodes CDR1 SEHNR and CDR2 FQNEAQ (reference sequence). The CDR3 sequence is CASSSSGPRRFF. In DNA form, the CDR3 reads TGTGCCAGCAGTTCCTCCGGGCCTAGGCGGTTCTTC.

This sequence joins TRBV28 and TRBJ2-7; D perhaps matches TRBD1 (5 bases). V dropped 2 bases and J dropped 2 bases, with 16 bases sitting between them. Looked up from germline, CDR1 is MDHEN and CDR2 is SYDVKM. The CDR3 extends over 16 amino acids. The CDR3 nucleotides are TGTGCCAGCAGTTTAGCGGCCAGGGTACTTACCTACGAGCAGTACTTC. This sequence encodes CASSLAARVLTYEQYF.

The chain has TRBV29-1 and TRBJ2-3, with TRBD2 as a possible D gene (6 bases). Trimming cost V 7 bases and J 5 bases, with 19 bases left between them. The CDR3 is 14 residues long. CDR1 is SQVTM, CDR2 ANQGSEA, per germline. The CDR3 region has the DNA TGCAGCGCTCCCGGGACTGGAACAAGAGATACGCAGTATTTT. Translating it yields CSAPGTGTRDTQYF.

This sequence joins TRBV4-1 and TRBJ1-3, with D possibly being TRBD1 (5 bases). The CDR3 spans 16 residues. V lost 1 base, J lost 0 bases, and 10 bases lay in between. CDR1 is MGHRA, CDR2 YSYEKL, per germline. CDR3 DNA: TGCGCCAGCAGCCAAGCGGGGCTAAGCTCTGGAAACACCATATATTTT. This sequence encodes CASSQAGLSSGNTIYF.

With respect to this clone: Other DNA sequences in the same sample also yield this CDR3. The chain has TRBV6-1 and TRBJ2-2; D tentatively reads TRBD1 or TRBD2 (5 bases each). This CDR3 region has 14 residues. Looked up from germline, CDR1 is MNHNS and CDR2 is SASEGT. Trimming took 6 bases from V and 2 from J, leaving 10 bases between them. CDR3 sequence: CASRRGPNTGELFF. In nucleotides, the CDR3 is TGTGCCAGCAGGAGGGGACCTAACACCGGGGAGCTGTTTTTT.

The rearrangement joins TRBV9 to TRBJ2-4; TRBD1 agrees at 11 bases. The CDR3 length is 17 residues. V was pared by 0 bases and J by 5 bases, with 7 bases of the junction left unmatched. The germline V gene has CDR1 SGDLS and CDR2 YYNGEE. The CDR3 region has the DNA TGTGCCAGCAGCGTAGCTGGACAGGGGGCGGGCCAAAACATTCAGTACTTC. Protein product: CASSVAGQGAGQNIQYF.

This chain links TRBV10-3 with TRBJ2-5; D is perhaps TRBD1 or TRBD2 (6 bases each). With 2 bases removed from V and 5 bases from J, the gap between germline ends came to 12 bases. The CDR3 covers 14 residues. Germline V gives CDR1 ENHRY, CDR2 SYGVKD. Here the CDR3 DNA reads TGTGCCATCAGTGAGGGGGGGCTCGGGGAGACCCAGTACTTC. As protein: CAISEGGLGETQYF.

There are a few counts of this clone. Other DNA variants within this sample encode the same CDR3. The rearrangement joins TRBV30 to TRBJ1-5; perhaps TRBD1 as D (6 bases). The germline V gene encodes CDR1 GTSNPN and CDR2 SVGIG (reference sequence). This CDR3 contains 13 residues. Trimming pared 0 bases from V and 6 bases from J, leaving 9 bases between. The CDR3 DNA sequence: TGTGCCTGGAGTGTCAGAGGGGGTCAGCCCCAGCATTTT. Residues: CAWSVRGGQPQHF.